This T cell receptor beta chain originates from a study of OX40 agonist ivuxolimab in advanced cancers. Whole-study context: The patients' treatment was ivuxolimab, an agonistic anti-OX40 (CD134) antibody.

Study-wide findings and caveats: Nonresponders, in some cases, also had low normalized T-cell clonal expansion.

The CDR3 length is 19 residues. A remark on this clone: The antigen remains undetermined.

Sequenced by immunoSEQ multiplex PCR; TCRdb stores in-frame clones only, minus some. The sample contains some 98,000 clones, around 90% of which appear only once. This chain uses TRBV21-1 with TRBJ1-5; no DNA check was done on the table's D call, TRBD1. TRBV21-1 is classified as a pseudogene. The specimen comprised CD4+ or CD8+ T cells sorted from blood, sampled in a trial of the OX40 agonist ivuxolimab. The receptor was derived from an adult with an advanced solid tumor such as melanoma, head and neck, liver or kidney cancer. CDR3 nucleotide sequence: TGTGCCAGCAGCAAGGCGAACCGGGACAGGGCGAGTGGGAATCAGCCCCAGCATTTT. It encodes CASSKANRDRASGNQPQHF.